The T cell receptor beta chain under discussion was sequenced for a study of blood T cell repertoires in COVID-19 (dated by TCRdb to between 2020 and 2021). In terms of the full investigation: Collaborator samples came from the United States, Italy and Spain and covered acute and convalescent phases of COVID-19. The material from the prospective study consisted of cDNA or gDNA derived from T cells, B-cell-depleted T cells, or PBMCs. A freely available public database, intended as a resource for researchers studying the immune response to SARS-CoV-2, is where the repertoires were released. Sample metadata almost always included a de-identified subject ID, COVID-19 status, age in years and sex. Samples came from the ongoing ImmuneRACE study (first 160 participants) plus 1,254 subjects from 6 global collaborators. Subjects who had been exposed to COVID-19, were actively infected with it, or had recovered from it provided the deeply sampled blood TCRbeta repertoires that made up the dataset. Where available, HLA class I and class II types were obtained from metadata supplied by the sample provider rather than from assay-based typing.

TCRbeta CDR3 regions were amplified from genomic DNA by means of the immunoSEQ Assay, a bias-controlled multiplex PCR. The study's processing was this. Within the assay, amplification of reference gene primers was used to estimate how many nucleated cells each sample contained. To quantify the absolute abundance of each unique TCRbeta CDR3 rearrangement, sequence reads were collapsed and filtered. For each sample, productive Simpson clonality was calculated as the square root of Simpson's diversity index across productive rearrangements. TCRdb took this table from immuneACCESS and kept in-frame rearrangements with V and J called. Such tables lack part of the clones; where checked against another copy, unresolved V genes explain under half of the gap, and the rest is unexplained. The DNA gave D and trimming, while V, J and clone size come from that table. This sample lists about 180,000 clones; about 91% were detected once. Roughly 3.7% of the sample is taken by the ten largest.

V and J lose 4 bases and 1 base, and a span of 11 bases separates them. The CDR3 runs 14 amino acids, cysteine and phenylalanine included. Only the CDR3 DNA is retained, 42 bases long and in frame from the first base. CDR1 SGHRS and CDR2 YFSETQ are derived from the germline V gene. Collaborating institutions collected whole blood in K2EDTA tubes following their own protocols. For TCRbeta analysis, collaborator samples were shipped as frozen whole blood, as isolated PBMCs, or as DNA extracted from either sample type. Remarks on this clone: The antigen it recognizes is unknown. No much larger clone is present one base from it, and per-base qualities are unavailable.

Study-wide conclusions, independent of this receptor: The amount of clinical and demographic metadata varied by source and participant and was provided uncurated.

The sample comprised peripheral blood. The TCR originated in a woman aged 25 to 39 with acute or convalescent COVID-19. The V gene is TRBV5-1 and the J gene is TRBJ1-1; confidence is insufficient to name the D gene. At the DNA level, the sequence is TGCGCCAGCAGCGTTGCGCCAACGAACACTGAAGCTTTCTTT. It translates to CASSVAPTNTEAFF.